This T cell receptor beta chain was captured by sequencing in a study of T cells in tuberculosis (dated by TCRdb to the late 2010s). Study-level background: To characterize T cells specific for the mycobacterial lipid antigen glucose monomycolate (GMM), the study used CD1B tetramers together with high-throughput TCR immunosequencing. In a South African clinical cohort, IGRA-negative adolescents, IGRA-positive adolescents with latent tuberculosis and adults with active tuberculosis were compared, with 10 to 11 people in each group. Active tuberculosis patient PBMC were archived before or within 7 days of starting standard anti-tuberculosis treatment. General study outcomes and caveats: Compared with IGRA-negative controls, TCR-alpha repertoires from active tuberculosis had smaller mean NN-distances to GMM-specific TCRs, which suggests clonal expansion of these TCRs. A classifier using the diverse GMM-specific repertoire reached 87% accuracy (AUROC about 0.9), compared with around 68% accuracy using GEM motif frequencies. Clinical samples were selected based on which cryopreserved specimens were available, and the active tuberculosis cases were adults whereas the controls were adolescents. The smaller NN-distances were partly driven by shorter CDR3-alpha lengths in active tuberculosis patients, and the difference for TCR-beta did not reach statistical significance.

Reading the label with the study, this specimen's time point is: new active TB diagnosis, blood taken before or within 7 days of starting treatment. Patients with active tuberculosis were defined as newly diagnosed, HIV-seronegative South African adults aged 18 years or older. Confirmation of active tuberculosis came from positive sputum smear microscopy and/or a positive M. tuberculosis culture. Immunosequencing was performed on unsorted cryopreserved PBMC and covered 100,000 or so T cells per clinical donor on average. CDR1 and CDR2 (MNHEY, SVGAGI) derive from the germline V gene. Its CDR3 holds 14 amino acids, cysteine through phenylalanine. Only the CDR3 part of the read is kept: 42 bases, read in frame from the first base. The junction shows trimming of 5 bases on V and 1 base on J, plus 9 bases between the germline ends. This clone was recorded once. Which antigen it targets is not known. Base qualities are not at hand, and no much larger clone is one base apart.

The immunoSEQ multiplex PCR assay was used to generate TCR libraries, with TCR-beta and/or TCR-alpha/delta assays applied to each sample. The Illumina high-throughput platform was used to sequence the amplified TCR libraries. For the original study's pipeline: Clustering and dimensionality reduction were performed using pairwise TCRdist distances among GMM-specific receptors from ex vivo sorted or in vitro expanded T cells. Each clinical repertoire was assigned a mean NN-distance score, defined as the average TCRdist to the nearest 10% of tetramer-positive reference sequences. To compute GEM TCR motif frequency, the fraction of unique TCRs matching known GEM sequences by V/J usage and CDR3 length was calculated. Linear discriminant analysis with leave-one-out cross-validation, implemented in scikit-learn, was used to classify active tuberculosis. TCRdb obtained this table from immuneACCESS and retained in-frame rearrangements with V and J assigned. These tables miss some clones; where compared with another copy, unresolved V genes account for less than half of the shortfall, and the remainder is unexplained. The V and J calls and clone size are taken from that table; D and trimming were inferred from the DNA. The sample table holds about 49,000 clones, of which roughly 96% were seen once. The ten largest clones take up 1.4% of the sample.

The receptor comes from an adult with tuberculosis. The chain is assembled from TRBV6-5 and TRBJ1-5; too little of a D gene remains to name it. The specimen comprised PBMCs, sampled at tuberculosis diagnosis. The nucleotide sequence reads as follows: TGTGCCAGCAGTACCCCGGTGAGCAATCAGCCCCAGCATTTT. Its translation reads: CASSTPVSNQPQHF.